Each of the 4 T cell receptor beta chains below was sequenced from the same sample in a study of blood T cell repertoires in COVID-19. Repertoires were generated with immunoSEQ multiplex PCR, while TCRdb's copy carries only in-frame clones and drops some. The sample carries 210,000 or so clones, roughly 90% recorded once. Specimen: peripheral blood. These receptors all come from a man aged 35 to 55 with acute or convalescent COVID-19.

The chain joins TRBV5-8 to TRBJ1-6, with unresolved D. This CDR3 is built from 14 residues. Germline loops: CDR1 SGHTS, CDR2 YDEGEE. Trimming cost V 0 bases and J 8 bases, with 9 bases left between them. CDR3 region: CASSLGTYYSPLHF. As DNA, the CDR3 is TGTGCCAGCAGCTTGGGAACTTACTATTCACCCCTCCACTTT. Combining the CDR3 with reference TRBV5-8 and TRBJ1-6 gives the whole variable domain EAGVTQSPTHLIKTRGQQATLRCSPISGHTSVYWYQQALGLGLQFLLWYDEGEERNRGNFPPRFSGRQFPNYSSELNVNALELEDSALYLCASSLGTYYSPLHFGNGTRLTVT.

The J gene is TRBJ2-2, the V gene TRBV24-1, with 8 bases matching TRBD1. CDR3 size: 16 residues. Germline assignment: CDR1 KGHDR and CDR2 SFDVKD. Trimming at V came to 2 bases and at J to 4 bases, leaving 5 bases not matched to a gene. The CDR3 here is CATSDSDRGVTGELFF. The CDR3 nucleotides read TGTGCCACCAGTGATTCCGACAGGGGTGTCACCGGGGAGCTGTTTTTT.

The V and J genes are TRBV30 and TRBJ2-1; 10 bases agree with TRBD1. J was trimmed by 5 bases and V by 4 bases; bases with no gene match: 11. Germline V gene data show CDR1 as GTSNPN and CDR2 as SVGIG (reference sequence). This CDR3 contains 16 residues. This CDR3 is CAWNNFRQGAHNEQFF. DNA of the CDR3: TGTGCCTGGAATAACTTCAGACAGGGGGCACACAATGAGCAGTTCTTC.

The CDR3 DNA is TGTGCCAGCAGCTTTAGAGCCCCGGGGGCTTTCTTT. This sequence encodes CASSFRAPGAFF. The V gene is TRBV7-9, the J gene TRBJ1-1; D not resolved. This CDR3 has 12 amino acids. V was trimmed by 3 bases and J by 11 bases, leaving 13 bases between them. CDR1 is SEHNR and CDR2 is FQNEAQ in the germline V gene (reference sequence).